The T cell receptor (beta chain) under discussion was sequenced for a study of T-cell reconstitution after alpha-beta-depleted transplantation in children. Study-level findings and limits: As was reported, about two months after transplant, alpha-beta T cells came from several hundred expanded graft clones. From surviving recipient T cells and thymic progenitors came the high day-60 TCRbeta diversity observed in some patients. T-cell numbers and diversity one year post-transplant derived largely from freshly generated T cells.

During its preparation, the TCRbeta library received unique molecular identifiers. TCRdb used MiXCR to reprocess the PCR reads, holding one entry per CDR3 protein. The table has almost 500,000 distinct CDR3 sequences, roughly a tenth seen once; the top ten hold approximately 2%. Ten or more counts support this clonotype. Antigen: not known. Trimming cost V 4 bases and J 9 bases, with 17 bases left between them. The CDR3 sequence is 14 residues long. CDR1 is SGHRS, CDR2 YFSETQ, per germline. The receptor comes from a child under 10 years old with inherited bone marrow failure, due to receive a stem cell transplant. The chain employs TRBV5-1 and TRBJ2-1; D is unclear. This material consisted of PBMCs, taken before TCRalphabeta/CD19-depleted stem cell transplant. This CDR3 reads CASSPPPNSGEQFF. The CDR3 DNA reads as TGCGCCAGCAGCCCACCCCCAAACTCGGGTGAGCAGTTCTTC.